The present T cell receptor beta chain was sequenced within a study of T cells after yellow fever vaccination. Study-level background: In the case of low-cell-number fractions, SMART-Seq v4 Ultra Low Input was used for preparation.

TCRdb fed the 5' RACE reads into MiXCR, producing one record per CDR3 protein. The data show roughly 330,000 distinct CDR3 sequences, around 6.8% seen once. CDR1 and CDR2 (germline): ENHRY, SYGVKD. CDR3 size: 15 residues. V shed 2 bases and J 0 bases; nucleotides not matched to a gene: 1. Many counts were recorded for this clonotype. The rearrangement uses TRBV10-3 and TRBJ2-1; 7 bases line up with TRBD2. The TCR was taken from a man aged 18 to 35 who received the YFV17D yellow fever vaccine. The starting material was PBMCs, obtained 35 to 50 days after the first yellow fever vaccination. DNA of the CDR3: TGTGCCATCAGTGAGCCGGGGGGCTCCTACAATGAGCAGTTCTTC. Amino acids: CAISEPGGSYNEQFF.